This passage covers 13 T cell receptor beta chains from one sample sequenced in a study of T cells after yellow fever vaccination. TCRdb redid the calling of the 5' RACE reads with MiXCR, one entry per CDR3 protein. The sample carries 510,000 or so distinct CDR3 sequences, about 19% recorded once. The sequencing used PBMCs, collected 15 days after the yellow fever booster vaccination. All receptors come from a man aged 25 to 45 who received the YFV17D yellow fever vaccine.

The CDR3 bases are TGCGCCAGCAGCCCCCGGGGTAGCGGGGTCCAAGAGACCCAGTACTTC. As protein: CASSPRGSGVQETQYF. This chain uses TRBV5-1 with TRBJ2-5, with TRBD2 matching over 8 bases. Germline V gene lookup returns CDR1 SGHRS and CDR2 YFSETQ. The J segment lost 1 base and the V segment lost 4 bases, leaving 9 bases of the junction unmatched. This CDR3 spans 16 amino acids.

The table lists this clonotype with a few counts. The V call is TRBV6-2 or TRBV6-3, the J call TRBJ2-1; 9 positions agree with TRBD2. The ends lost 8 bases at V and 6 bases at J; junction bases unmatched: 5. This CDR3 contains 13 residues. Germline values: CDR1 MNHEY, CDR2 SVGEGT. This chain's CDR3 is CASSGLAGNEQFF. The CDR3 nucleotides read TGTGCCAGCTCGGGACTAGCTGGCAATGAGCAGTTCTTC.

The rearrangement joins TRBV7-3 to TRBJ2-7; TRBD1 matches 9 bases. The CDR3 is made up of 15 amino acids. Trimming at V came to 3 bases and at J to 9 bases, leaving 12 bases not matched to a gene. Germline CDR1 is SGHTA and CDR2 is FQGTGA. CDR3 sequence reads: CASSFSPGQGGPQYF. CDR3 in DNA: TGTGCCAGCAGCTTTTCTCCGGGACAGGGTGGTCCGCAGTACTTC.

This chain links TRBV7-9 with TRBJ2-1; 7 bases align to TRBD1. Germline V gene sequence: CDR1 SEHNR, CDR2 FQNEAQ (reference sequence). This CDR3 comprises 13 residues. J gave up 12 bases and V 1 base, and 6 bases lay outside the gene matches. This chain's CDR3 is CASSLDTTGRQFF. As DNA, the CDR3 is TGTGCCAGCAGCTTAGACACGACAGGGCGGCAGTTCTTC.

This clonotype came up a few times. The CDR3 sequence: CASSYGAQGGNEQFF. As DNA, the CDR3 is TGTGCCAGCAGTTACGGTGCACAAGGAGGGAATGAGCAGTTCTTC. The rearrangement uses TRBV6-5 and TRBJ2-1, with D possibly matching TRBD2 (6 bases). Trimming cost V 2 bases and J 7 bases, with 15 bases left between them. CDR1 is MNHEY and CDR2 is SVGAGI in the germline V gene. The CDR3 spans 15 residues.

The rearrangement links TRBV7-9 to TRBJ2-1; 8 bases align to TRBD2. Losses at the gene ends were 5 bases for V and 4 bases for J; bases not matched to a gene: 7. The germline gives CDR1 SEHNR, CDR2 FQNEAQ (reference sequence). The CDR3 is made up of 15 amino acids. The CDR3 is CASSRGVAGYNEQFF. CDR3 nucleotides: TGTGCCAGCAGCCGCGGGGTAGCGGGGTACAATGAGCAGTTCTTC.

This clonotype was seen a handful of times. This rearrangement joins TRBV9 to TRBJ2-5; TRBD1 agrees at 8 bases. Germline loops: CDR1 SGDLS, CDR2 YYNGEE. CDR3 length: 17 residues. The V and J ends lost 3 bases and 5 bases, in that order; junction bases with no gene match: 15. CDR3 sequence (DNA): TGTGCCAGCAGCGACAGACCCGGGACAGGTAGTTTTGAGACCCAGTACTTC. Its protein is CASSDRPGTGSFETQYF.

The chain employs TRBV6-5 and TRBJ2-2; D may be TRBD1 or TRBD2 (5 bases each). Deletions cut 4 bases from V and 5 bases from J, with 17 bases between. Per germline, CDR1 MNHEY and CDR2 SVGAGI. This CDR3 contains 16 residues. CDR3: CASSWTGTARTGELFF. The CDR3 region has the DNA TGTGCCAGCAGTTGGACCGGGACCGCGAGAACCGGGGAGCTGTTTTTT.

The CDR3 here is CASSPWTSGSSYEQYF. CDR3 coding DNA: TGTGCCAGCAGCCCCTGGACTAGCGGGAGCTCCTACGAGCAGTACTTC. The V and J genes are TRBV7-2 and TRBJ2-7; TRBD2 matches 13 bases. The trim removed 5 bases at V and 0 bases at J, leaving 4 bases unmatched. There are 16 residues in the CDR3. Germline lookup yields CDR1 SGHTA and CDR2 FQGNSA.

The CDR3 DNA reads as TGTGCCAGCAGGAACCCTGCGAGAGGTATAAGTGAAAAACTGTTTTTT. This translates into CASRNPARGISEKLFF. The chain joins TRBV2 to TRBJ1-4; D remains ambiguous. V lost 6 bases, J lost 7 bases, and 21 bases lay in between. This CDR3 spans 16 amino acids. Germline V CDR1 and CDR2: SNHLY, FYNNEI.

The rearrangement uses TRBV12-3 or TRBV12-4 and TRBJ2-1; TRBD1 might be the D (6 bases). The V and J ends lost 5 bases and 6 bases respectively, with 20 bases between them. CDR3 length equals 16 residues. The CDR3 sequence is CASSPLSGEGVNEQFF. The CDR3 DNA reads TGTGCCAGCAGTCCCCTGAGCGGCGAGGGGGTCAATGAGCAGTTCTTC.

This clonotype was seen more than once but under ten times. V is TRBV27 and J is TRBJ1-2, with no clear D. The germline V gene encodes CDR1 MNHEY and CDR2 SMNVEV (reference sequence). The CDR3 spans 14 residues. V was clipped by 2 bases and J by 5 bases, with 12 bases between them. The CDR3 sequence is CASSLGGLPYGYTF. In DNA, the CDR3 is TGTGCCAGCAGTTTAGGCGGACTCCCATATGGCTACACCTTC.

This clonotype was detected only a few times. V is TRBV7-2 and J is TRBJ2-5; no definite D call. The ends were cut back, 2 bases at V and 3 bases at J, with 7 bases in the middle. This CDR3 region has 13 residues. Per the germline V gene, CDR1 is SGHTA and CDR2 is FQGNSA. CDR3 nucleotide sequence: TGTGCCAGCAGCTTAACAAAAGAAGAGACCCAGTACTTC. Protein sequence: CASSLTKEETQYF.